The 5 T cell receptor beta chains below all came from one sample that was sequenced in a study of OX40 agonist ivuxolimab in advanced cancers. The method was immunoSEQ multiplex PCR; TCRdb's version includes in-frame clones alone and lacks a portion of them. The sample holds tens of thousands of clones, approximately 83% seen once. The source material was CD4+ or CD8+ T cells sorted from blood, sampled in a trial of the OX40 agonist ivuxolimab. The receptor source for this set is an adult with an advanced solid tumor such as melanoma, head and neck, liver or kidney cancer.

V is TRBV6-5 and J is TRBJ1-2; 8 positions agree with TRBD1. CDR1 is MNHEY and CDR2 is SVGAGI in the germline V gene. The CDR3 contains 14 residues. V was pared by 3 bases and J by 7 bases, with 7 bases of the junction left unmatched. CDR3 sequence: CASSYRDRGGGYTF. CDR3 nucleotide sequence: TGTGCCAGCAGTTATCGAGACAGGGGTGGTGGCTACACCTTC.

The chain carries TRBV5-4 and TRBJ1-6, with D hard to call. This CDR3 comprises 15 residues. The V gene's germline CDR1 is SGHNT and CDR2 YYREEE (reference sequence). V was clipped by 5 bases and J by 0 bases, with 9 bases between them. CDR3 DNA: TGTGCCAGCAGGGTGAGAGGCTCCTATAATTCACCCCTCCACTTT. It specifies CASRVRGSYNSPLHF.

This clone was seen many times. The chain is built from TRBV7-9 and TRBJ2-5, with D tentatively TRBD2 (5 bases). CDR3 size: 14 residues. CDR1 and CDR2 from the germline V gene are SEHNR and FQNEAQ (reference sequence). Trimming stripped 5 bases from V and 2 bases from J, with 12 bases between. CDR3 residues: CASSLTEVQETQYF. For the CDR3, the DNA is TGTGCCAGCAGCCTCACGGAGGTACAAGAGACCCAGTACTTC.

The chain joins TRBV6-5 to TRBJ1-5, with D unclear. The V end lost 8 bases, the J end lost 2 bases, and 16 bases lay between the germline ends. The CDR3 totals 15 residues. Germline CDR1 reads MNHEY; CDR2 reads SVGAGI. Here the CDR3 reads CASARFSYGNQPQHF. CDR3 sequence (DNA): TGTGCCAGCGCCCGGTTTAGCTACGGCAATCAGCCCCAGCATTTT.

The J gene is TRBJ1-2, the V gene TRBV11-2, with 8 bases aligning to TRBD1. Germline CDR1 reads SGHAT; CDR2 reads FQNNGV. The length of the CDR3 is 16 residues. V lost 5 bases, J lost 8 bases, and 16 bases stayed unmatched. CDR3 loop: CASSHPGPRQGRGYTF. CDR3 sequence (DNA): TGTGCCAGCAGCCACCCGGGCCCCAGACAGGGGCGAGGCTACACCTTC.